This T cell receptor beta chain is from a study of CD8 T cells in ankylosing spondylitis. Study outcomes and limitations: A motif in TCR beta, a set of under ten highly homologous variants, appeared characteristic of ankylosing spondylitis blood. Previous work reported some of these motif variants in the synovial fluid and blood of reactive arthritis. Matched ankylosing spondylitis synovial fluid reportedly showed significant enrichment of disease-linked clones.

There are many counts of this clonotype. The antigen is undetermined. Each CDR3 protein is one row after TCRdb ran MiXCR on the 5' RACE reads. The top ten clones hold roughly 14% of a sample with more than 300,000 distinct CDR3 sequences, roughly 8% of them seen once. This CDR3 is built from 16 residues. V lost 0 bases and J lost 0, with 13 bases in between. Per the germline V gene, CDR1 is SQVTM and CDR2 is ANQGSEA. The sample was blood, either unsorted or a sorted T cell fraction (not recorded which). V usage is TRBV29-1 and J usage is TRBJ2-3; D uncertain. The receptor was isolated from a male donor with ankylosing spondylitis. In DNA, the CDR3 is TGCAGCGTTGAAGATCCACCATCTACTAGCACAGATACGCAGTATTTT. Translated, it gives CSVEDPPSTSTDTQYF.